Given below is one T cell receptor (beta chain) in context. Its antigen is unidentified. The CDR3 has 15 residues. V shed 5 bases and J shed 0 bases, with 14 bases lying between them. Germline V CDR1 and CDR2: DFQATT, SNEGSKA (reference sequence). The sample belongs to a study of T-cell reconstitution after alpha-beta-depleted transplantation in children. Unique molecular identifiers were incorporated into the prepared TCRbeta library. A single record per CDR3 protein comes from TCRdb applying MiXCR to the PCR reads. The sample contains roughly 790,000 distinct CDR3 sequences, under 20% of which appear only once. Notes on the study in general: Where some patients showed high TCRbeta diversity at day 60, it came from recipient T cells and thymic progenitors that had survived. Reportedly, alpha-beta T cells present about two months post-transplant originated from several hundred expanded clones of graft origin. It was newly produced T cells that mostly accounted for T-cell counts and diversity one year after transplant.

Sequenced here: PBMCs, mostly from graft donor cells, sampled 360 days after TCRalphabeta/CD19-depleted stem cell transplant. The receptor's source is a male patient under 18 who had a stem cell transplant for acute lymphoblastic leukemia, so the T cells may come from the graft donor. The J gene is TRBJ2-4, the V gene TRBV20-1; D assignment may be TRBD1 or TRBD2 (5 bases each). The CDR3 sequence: CSAGDAGLAKNIQYF. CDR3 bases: TGCAGTGCTGGGGACGCTGGACTAGCCAAAAACATTCAGTACTTC.